The 23 T cell receptor beta chains below all came from one sample that was sequenced in a study of T cells in narcolepsy. TCRdb's table, derived via immunoSEQ multiplex PCR, lists solely in-frame clones and lacks some. The sample contains approximately 30,000 clones, roughly four fifths of which appear only once. Sequencing was done on a sample of CD45RA- memory CD4+ T cells from PBMCs. The receptor set was obtained from a human donor with narcolepsy.

The V gene is TRBV10-3, the J gene TRBJ2-5; possible D gene TRBD2, 6 bases. The CDR3 is 15 residues long. Germline CDR1 reads ENHRY; CDR2 reads SYGVKD. Trimming pared 7 bases from V and 3 bases from J, leaving 18 bases between. The CDR3 region has the DNA TGTGCCATCAAAAATTCCCAGGGAGGTAAAGAGACCCAGTACTTC. Its translation is CAIKNSQGGKETQYF.

The chain couples TRBV1 to TRBJ2-3; TRBD2 was called by the table and not checked on the DNA. TRBV1 is classified as a pseudogene. This CDR3 has 19 amino acids. CDR3 sequence (DNA): TGCACCAGCAGCCAAGAAATTAGCGGGGGGACCCTGGGCACAGATACGCAGTATTTT. Translation gives CTSSQEISGGTLGTDTQYF.

As regards this clone: An end of the junction does not agree with germline; a read error may underlie this. The chain employs TRBV19 and TRBJ1-4; 8 bases are a match to TRBD1. Looked up from germline, CDR1 is LNHDA and CDR2 is SQIVND (reference sequence). CDR3 length: 13 residues. CDR3 nucleotide sequence: TGTGCCAGTCAGGACAGGGAGGATGAAAAACTGCTTTTT. Translating gives CASQDREDEKLLF.

V is TRBV2 and J is TRBJ1-2; 9 bases are a match to TRBD1. CDR3 length: 14 residues. Losses at the gene ends were 5 bases for V and 0 bases for J; bases not matched to a gene: 1. The V gene's germline CDR1 is SNHLY and CDR2 FYNNEI. For the CDR3, the DNA is TGTGCCAGCAGTAGACAGGGGGCTAACTATGGCTACACCTTC. It yields the protein CASSRQGANYGYTF.

The V gene is TRBV13, the J gene TRBJ2-1; D ambiguous. Trimming took off 0 bases at V and 3 bases at J, with 9 bases between the two ends. CDR3 length: 15 amino acids. From germline, CDR1 is PRHDT and CDR2 FYEKMQ (reference sequence). CDR3 coding DNA: TGTGCCAGCAGCTTAGGTCCAGAGGTCTACAATGAGCAGTTCTTC. It specifies CASSLGPEVYNEQFF.

This clone was counted a few times. The rearrangement joins TRBV27 to TRBJ1-1; D gene unclear. The CDR3 consists of 13 residues. V lost 2 bases to trimming and J lost 10 bases, with 14 bases between them. CDR1 is MNHEY, CDR2 SMNVEV, per germline (reference sequence). The CDR3 DNA sequence: TGTGCCAGCAGTTTACCCGGGAGTCTCGTAGCTTTCTTT. It translates to CASSLPGSLVAFF.

The chain is built from TRBV7-9 and TRBJ1-2, with D unclear. The germline V gene encodes CDR1 SEHNR and CDR2 FQNEAQ (reference sequence). This CDR3 has 13 amino acids. Between the trimmed V and J ends, which lost 5 bases and 6 bases, there was a span of 13 bases. The CDR3 sequence: CASSLGRMDGYTF. DNA of the CDR3: TGTGCCAGCAGCCTCGGGAGGATGGATGGCTACACCTTC. Supplemented by reference TRBV7-9 and TRBJ1-2, the full variable domain reads DTGVSQNPRHKITKRGQNVTFRCDPISEHNRLYWYRQTLGQGPEFLTYFQNEAQLEKSRLLSDRFSAERPKGSFSTLEIQRTEQGDSAMYLCASSLGRMDGYTFGSGTRLTVV.

The chain combines TRBV6-1 with TRBJ1-2; 9 bases line up with TRBD1. CDR3 length: 11 residues. Germline lookup yields CDR1 MNHNS and CDR2 SASEGT. Unmatched junction bases numbered 6, after V lost 11 bases and J lost 8 bases. The CDR3 DNA sequence: TGTGCCGGTGGGACAGGGCAAGGCTACACCTTC. Encoded protein: CAGGTGQGYTF.

This chain links TRBV19 with TRBJ1-6, with D hard to call. Per germline, CDR1 LNHDA and CDR2 SQIVND (reference sequence). V lost 4 bases and J lost 6, with 13 bases in between. This CDR3 is 15 amino acids long. The CDR3 DNA is TGTGCCAGTAGTACCTCCGGAGATTCTAATTCACCCCTCCACTTT. This sequence encodes CASSTSGDSNSPLHF.

This sequence joins TRBV2 and TRBJ2-5, with 9 bases matching TRBD1. The germline CDR1 and CDR2 sequences are SNHLY and FYNNEI. The CDR3 is 14 residues long. V lost 6 bases to trimming and J lost 5 bases; unmatched junction nucleotides: 7. The CDR3 nucleotides are TGTGCCAGCAGGGGACAGGGATGGGAGGAGACCCAGTACTTC. Translated, it gives CASRGQGWEETQYF.

The rearrangement links TRBV7-9 to TRBJ1-5; D remains unclear. The germline CDR1 and CDR2 sequences are SEHNR and FQNEAQ (reference sequence). Trimming removed 4 bases from V and 4 bases from J, with 11 bases in between. CDR3 length: 14 residues. The CDR3 protein is CASSSHSGNQPQHF. The CDR3 nucleotides read TGTGCCAGCAGCTCCCACAGCGGTAATCAGCCCCAGCATTTT.

J is TRBJ2-3 and V is TRBV7-8; 11 nucleotides line up with TRBD1. V lost 1 base and J lost 8; bases outside the gene matches: 17. The CDR3 runs to 19 residues. Germline V lookup: CDR1 SGHVS, CDR2 FQNEAQ. In DNA, the CDR3 is TGTGCCAGCAGCTTAGTCGGACAGGGGGCCGTCTCATTCTCAGCTACGCAGTATTTT. Its translation: CASSLVGQGAVSFSATQYF.

This chain uses TRBV7-9 with TRBJ1-2, with a possible D match to TRBD1 (5 bases). In germline, CDR1 is SEHNR, CDR2 FQNEAQ (reference sequence). V gave up 5 bases and J gave up 4 bases, with 20 bases separating them. The CDR3 runs to 16 residues. The DNA of the CDR3 is TGTGCCAGCAGCGCAAACAGTGGGGGATCTACCTATGGCTACACCTTC. It codes for CASSANSGGSTYGYTF.

The gene calls are TRBV5-6 and TRBJ2-2; D ambiguous. The CDR3 is 12 residues long. The germline V gene encodes CDR1 SGHDT and CDR2 YYEEEE. The V end lost 5 bases, the J end lost 2 bases, and 4 bases lay between the germline ends. The CDR3 sequence is CASRFNTGELFF. The CDR3 bases are TGTGCCAGCAGGTTTAACACCGGGGAGCTGTTTTTT. Complete variable domain (other parts from reference TRBV5-6 and TRBJ2-2): DAGVTQSPTHLIKTRGQQVTLRCSPKSGHDTVSWYQQALGQGPQFIFQYYEEEERQRGNFPDRFSGHQFPNYSSELNVNALLLGDSALYLCASRFNTGELFFGEGSRLTVL.

The V gene is TRBV7-2, the J gene TRBJ1-2, with D hard to call. The CDR3 consists of 12 residues. Germline V lookup: CDR1 SGHTA, CDR2 FQGNSA. The V gene lost 2 bases and the J gene lost 7 bases, with 8 bases spanning the gap. The CDR3 region has the DNA TGTGCCAGCAGCTTAAGCTGGGGTGGCTACACCTTC. It translates to CASSLSWGGYTF.

The V and J genes are TRBV11-3 and TRBJ2-1, with TRBD2 matching 12 bases. Germline CDR1 reads SGHNT; CDR2 reads YENEEA. The CDR3 covers 15 residues. With 5 bases clipped from V and 14 bases from J, the junction kept 13 bases outside the gene matches. CDR3 nucleotide sequence: TGTGCCAGCAGCGTTGGACTAGCGGGGAGGTCTCGCGAGTTCTTC. It yields the protein CASSVGLAGRSREFF.

The J gene is TRBJ2-3, the V gene TRBV4-3; D not resolved. Trimming removed 11 bases at V and 3 bases at J, with 15 bases between. Germline loops: CDR1 LGHNA, CDR2 YSLEER. CDR3 size: 13 residues. As DNA, the CDR3 is TGCGCCGCTAGGGAAGATCCTACAGATACGCAGTATTTT. Translating gives CAAREDPTDTQYF.

V usage is TRBV28 and J usage is TRBJ1-1; D might be TRBD1 (6 bases). From germline, CDR1 is MDHEN and CDR2 SYDVKM. V gave up 6 bases and J gave up 4 bases, with 15 bases separating them. The CDR3 loop spans 14 amino acids. The CDR3: CASRVNRDSTEAFF. CDR3 DNA sequence: TGTGCCAGCAGGGTTAACAGGGATAGCACTGAAGCTTTCTTT.

The chain joins TRBV11-1 to TRBJ2-3; the D call may be TRBD1 or TRBD2 (5 bases each). CDR1 is SGHAT, CDR2 FQDESV, per germline (reference sequence). The V end was cut by 7 bases, the J end by 2 bases, with 16 bases between. The CDR3 length is 15 residues. The CDR3 spells CASTTEQDFTDTQYF. The CDR3 region has the DNA TGTGCCAGCACCACGGAACAGGACTTCACAGATACGCAGTATTTT. The whole variable domain, remainder taken from reference TRBV11-1 and TRBJ2-3, is EAEVAQSPRYKITEKSQAVAFWCDPISGHATLYWYRQILGQGPELLVQFQDESVVDDSQLPKDRFSAERLKGVDSTLKIQPAELGDSAMYLCASTTEQDFTDTQYFGPGTRLTVL.

J is TRBJ1-2 and V is TRBV10-3; a possible D gene is TRBD1 (5 bases). The CDR3 is 15 residues long. Per germline, CDR1 ENHRY and CDR2 SYGVKD. The V end was cut by 0 bases, the J end by 7 bases, with 15 bases between. The CDR3, as DNA: TGTGCCATCAGTGAGTCGACGGGGGGGTCCGGTGGCTACACCTTC. Residues: CAISESTGGSGGYTF.

The V call is TRBV13, the J call TRBJ1-5, with TRBD1 matching over 7 bases. Per germline, CDR1 PRHDT and CDR2 FYEKMQ (reference sequence). The junction had 10 bases not matched to a gene; V was cut back by 5 bases and J by 3 bases. The CDR3 is 16 residues long. As DNA, the CDR3 is TGTGCCAGCAGCACCCCGGGGGACAGCGACAATCAGCCCCAGCATTTT. It codes for CASSTPGDSDNQPQHF. Variable domain in full (rest from reference TRBV13 and TRBJ1-5): AAGVIQSPRHLIKEKRETATLKCYPIPRHDTVYWYQQGPGQDPQFLISFYEKMQSDKGSIPDRFSAQQFSDYHSELNMSSLELGDSALYFCASSTPGDSDNQPQHFGDGTRLSIL.

This chain joins TRBV30 and TRBJ1-2, with no clear D. This CDR3 is built from 13 residues. V gave up 1 base and J gave up 4 bases, with 10 bases separating them. The germline gives CDR1 GTSNPN, CDR2 SVGIG (reference sequence). As DNA, the CDR3 is TGTGCCTGGAGTGATCCCCGGGGCTATGGCTACACCTTC. Its protein product is CAWSDPRGYGYTF.

This sequence joins TRBV28 and TRBJ2-1; D may be TRBD1 or TRBD2 (6 bases each). The CDR3 runs to 16 residues. Germline CDR1 and CDR2: MDHEN and SYDVKM. V was trimmed by 5 bases and J by 9 bases, leaving 23 bases between them. The CDR3 DNA is TGTGCCAGCAGTGGGGTAAGGGACGGGGGCATGGGTGAGCAGTTCTTC. Residues: CASSGVRDGGMGEQFF.